The T cell receptor (beta chain) described here comes from a study of T cells in Graves' hyperthyroidism and ophthalmopathy. The wider study: Before any treatment, at initial diagnosis, peripheral blood was collected. Study results and limitations: Ophthalmopathy got predicted by the model a median 6.5 months before its onset.

TCR beta CDR3 sequences were amplified from RNA transcripts. The primer set for the first-round RT-PCR of the TCR CDR3 was HTBI. TCRdb independently ran MiXCR on the multiplex PCR reads; one entry per CDR3 protein. Of 92,000 or so distinct CDR3 sequences in the sample, over 50% were seen once. At least ten counts were recorded for this clonotype. The target antigen is unknown. The CDR3 extends over 14 amino acids. V lost 2 bases to trimming and J lost 4 bases, with 11 bases between them. Per the germline V gene, CDR1 is KGHSH and CDR2 is LQKENI. The sequence derives from a woman between 35 and 50 years old with Graves' hyperthyroidism. The chain recombines TRBV18 with TRBJ1-2; the D is unclear. Sequencing input: blood. The CDR3 nucleotides are TGTGCCAGCTCACCAGCCGTTAGGGTCTATGGCTACACCTTC. Protein product: CASSPAVRVYGYTF.